The rows below give T cell receptor beta chains drawn from one sample of a study of cytomegalovirus exposure and HLA in healthy donors. Assay used: immunoSEQ multiplex PCR; TCRdb lists only in-frame clones, some missing. Here the sample spans about 220,000 clones, about 90% being singletons. Material for sequencing was PBMCs. The receptor set was obtained from a woman between 18 and 30 years old in good health and CMV-seronegative. The CDR3 runs from the conserved cysteine through the conserved F or W. A D gene is named only where the DNA matches it firmly. Clone size, where shown, is once, few, many, or a class for clones that have expanded.

TRBD1	TRBV5-6	NA	TRBJ1-2	TGTGCCAGCGGTAATACAGGGGACGGTATCTATGGCTACACCTTC	CASGNTGDGIYGYTF
TRBD1	TRBV5-4	NA	TRBJ2-5	TGTGCCAGCAGCAAGACTACAGGGGGCGGAGAGACCCAGTACTTC	CASSKTTGGGETQYF
TRBD2	TRBV7-7	NA	TRBJ2-2	TGTGCTAGCAGCTCTGGACTAGCGGGTACCACCGGGGAGCTGTTTTTT	CASSSGLAGTTGELFF
NA	TRBV11-2	NA	TRBJ1-1	TGTGCCAGCAGGGGGCTTAGGGTGAACACTGAAGCTTTCTTT	CASRGLRVNTEAFF
NA	TRBV6-1	once	TRBJ1-3	TGTGCCAGCAGTGAAGCGGGCGGAAACACCATATATTTT	CASSEAGGNTIYF
NA	TRBV28	NA	TRBJ2-1	TGTGCCAGCAGTTTATTCAGGGGCTCCTACAATGAGCAGTTCTTC	CASSLFRGSYNEQFF
NA	TRBV28	NA	TRBJ2-7	TGTGCCAGCAGTCCCACACCGCAGGGTCGGTACGAGCAGTACTTC	CASSPTPQGRYEQYF
NA	TRBV28	NA	TRBJ2-1	TGTGCCAGCAATGATGGTGCGGGTCTCGCCAATGAGCAGTTCTTC	CASNDGAGLANEQFF
TRBD1	TRBV5-6	NA	TRBJ2-3	TGTGCCAGCAGCTTCCGCCAGGGGGCAGGCACAGATACGCAGTATTTT	CASSFRQGAGTDTQYF
NA	TRBV7-9	few	TRBJ1-2	TGTGCCAGCAGCTTAGAGACCGACTATGGCGGCTACACCTTC	CASSLETDYGGYTF
TRBD2	TRBV9	NA	TRBJ2-7	TGTGCCAGCAGCGTAGCTTCGGGACTAGGTCCCTACGAGCAGTACTTC	CASSVASGLGPYEQYF
TRBD2	TRBV4-3	NA	TRBJ2-1	TGCGCCAGCAGCCAAGAAACTAGCGGGAGTTGGGTGCATGAGCAGTTCTTC	CASSQETSGSWVHEQFF
NA	TRBV7-8	once	TRBJ1-3	TGTGCCAGCAGCCCCAGGGTATCTGGAAACACCATATATTTT	CASSPRVSGNTIYF
TRBD1	TRBV19	NA	TRBJ2-7	TGTGCCAGTAGTGGACAGGGGTTCCACGAGCAGTACTTC	CASSGQGFHEQYF
NA	TRBV2	NA	TRBJ2-7	TGTGCCAGCAGCTTAGATGGGTGGAGACCCTCCGGAGCCTACGAGCAGTACTTC	CASSLDGWRPSGAYEQYF
TRBD1	TRBV13	NA	TRBJ2-1	TGTGCCAGCAGCCCAGAAACAGGGGCTAGCTCCTACAATGAGCAGTTCTTC	CASSPETGASSYNEQFF
NA	TRBV28	NA	TRBJ1-4	TGTGCCAGCAGTCCGCCGAGCGGGACTAATGAAAAACTGTTTTTT	CASSPPSGTNEKLFF
NA	TRBV29-1	NA	TRBJ1-4	TGCAGCGCCGCTGTACAGAGGGCCGAGGGAAAACTGTTTTTT	CSAAVQRAEGKLFF
NA	TRBV27	NA	TRBJ2-2	TGTGCCAGCAGTTTGTCCGTTACCGGGGAGCTGTTTTTT	CASSLSVTGELFF
NA	TRBV30	NA	TRBJ1-2	TGTGCCTGGAGTTGGGGCGACTATGGCTACACCTTC	CAWSWGDYGYTF
TRBD2	TRBV7-2	NA	TRBJ2-7	TGTGCCAGCAGCTCTAGCGGGGCTTACGAGCAGTACTTC	CASSSSGAYEQYF
NA	TRBV7-2	NA	TRBJ2-5	TGTGCCAGCAGCCCCATGGGCAGGAGGGAGACCCAGTACTTC	CASSPMGRRETQYF
TRBD1	TRBV25-1	NA	TRBJ2-2	TGTGCCAGCACCTCCCAAGTGACAGGGGATATCGGGGAGCTGTTTTTT	CASTSQVTGDIGELFF
TRBD1	TRBV30	NA	TRBJ2-7	TGTGCCTGGAGTGTAGGGGTGGGACAGGGCTACGAGCAGTACTTC	CAWSVGVGQGYEQYF
TRBD2	TRBV6-1	NA	TRBJ2-3	TGTGCCAGCAGTGACCGAGCGGGAGGGCCCTCCTCCCCAGATACGCAGTATTTT	CASSDRAGGPSSPDTQYF
TRBD1	TRBV2	NA	TRBJ1-5	TGTGCCAGCAGCGGGGACAGAGAAAAGGCCGATAGCAATCAGCCCCAGCATTTT	CASSGDREKADSNQPQHF
TRBD2	TRBV28	NA	TRBJ2-1	TGTGCCAGCAGCACCCCTCTAGCGGGAGTATCCTACAATGAGCAGTTCTTC	CASSTPLAGVSYNEQFF
TRBD1	TRBV7-8	NA	TRBJ2-5	TGTGCCAGCAGCTTAGACAGGGGGGAGACCCAGTACTTC	CASSLDRGETQYF
NA	TRBV28	NA	TRBJ2-7	TGTGCCAGCATCTCGGTCGGAAGCGCCCTATCCTACGAGCAGTACTTC	CASISVGSALSYEQYF
NA	TRBV6-5	NA	TRBJ1-2	TGTGCCAGCAGTTACGCCGGAGGAGGCTATGGCTACACCTTC	CASSYAGGGYGYTF
TRBD1	TRBV7-3	NA	TRBJ2-1	TGTGCCAGCAGCTTACGGGGACAGGGCATCCACAATGAGCAGTTCTTC	CASSLRGQGIHNEQFF
NA	TRBV2	NA	TRBJ2-3	TGTGCCAGCAGTGATCCGGAGCGGTGGGCAGATACGCAGTATTTT	CASSDPERWADTQYF
TRBD2	TRBV5-8	NA	TRBJ2-5	TGTGCCAGCAGCTTGGCCCAAGGACTAGCGGGACTGGAGACCCAGTACTTC	CASSLAQGLAGLETQYF
TRBD2	TRBV7-6	NA	TRBJ2-7	TGTGCCAGCAGCTCCTATGTTGGAGCTAGCGGGAGGACGGGAGAGCAGTACTTC	CASSSYVGASGRTGEQYF
NA	TRBV7-2	NA	TRBJ2-7	TGTGCCAGCAGCTTAGTCGGGGAAATGATGCCCCCTCCTTACGAGCAGTACTTC	CASSLVGEMMPPPYEQYF
NA	TRBV4-1	NA	TRBJ1-1	TGCGCCAGCAGCCAAGCAGGGTTGGTGAACACTGAAGCTTTCTTT	CASSQAGLVNTEAFF
NA	TRBV6-4	few	TRBJ2-5	TGTGCCAGCAGTGAAAGGGAGGAAGAGACCCAGTACTTC	CASSEREEETQYF
TRBD1	TRBV6-5	NA	TRBJ1-3	TGTGCCAGCAGATTGACAGGGACCGGAAACACCATATATTTT	CASRLTGTGNTIYF
TRBD1	TRBV6-5	NA	TRBJ2-1	TGTGCCAGCAGTTACTCGAAACAGGGGGATCAGCAGTTCTTC	CASSYSKQGDQQFF
TRBD1	TRBV4-2	NA	TRBJ1-2	TGTGCCAGCAGCCAAGCCCGGGACAGCTATGGCTACACCTTC	CASSQARDSYGYTF
NA	TRBV5-1	NA	TRBJ2-7	TGCGCCAGCAGCAACTCCTTCGGGACTCACTCCTACGAGCAGTACTTC	CASSNSFGTHSYEQYF
NA	TRBV5-4	NA	TRBJ2-1	TGTGCCAGCAGCTCACCCACAAATGAGCAGTTCTTC	CASSSPTNEQFF
TRBD2	TRBV4-3	NA	TRBJ2-5	TGCGCCAGCAGCCAGGAACTAGCGGGAGCTTACGAGACCCAGTACTTC	CASSQELAGAYETQYF
NA	TRBV6-5	NA	TRBJ2-3	TGTGCCAGCAGCCCGTCGGGGAGGTCGGCAGATACGCAGTATTTT	CASSPSGRSADTQYF
TRBD1	TRBV27	NA	TRBJ1-1	TGTGCCAGCAGTTTTGTTGCGGGACAGGGTCCCGCTGAAGCTTTCTTT	CASSFVAGQGPAEAFF
NA	TRBV7-3	once	TRBJ2-2	TGTGCCAGCAGGACAGGCGGCACCGGGGAGCTGTTTTTT	CASRTGGTGELFF
NA	TRBV4-3	few	TRBJ1-5	TGCGCCAGCAGCCAAGACAGGGCTTCCTATCAGCCCCAGCATTTT	CASSQDRASYQPQHF
NA	TRBV4-1	NA	TRBJ2-2	TGCGCCAGCAGCCAAGTGCTAGGGGCGAACACCGGGGAGCTGTTTTTT	CASSQVLGANTGELFF
NA	TRBV27	NA	TRBJ1-4	TGTGCCAGCGGTGGGGAGGACGGGGGAGCCTATACTAATGAAAAACTGTTTTTT	CASGGEDGGAYTNEKLFF
TRBD1	TRBV4-3	NA	TRBJ2-7	TGCGCCAGCAGCCAGACCGGGACAGGGGGCTACGAGCAGTACTTC	CASSQTGTGGYEQYF
NA	TRBV5-1	NA	TRBJ2-5	TGCGCCAGCAGCTTGACTAGTCCCCAAGAGACCCAGTACTTC	CASSLTSPQETQYF
NA	TRBV7-9	NA	TRBJ2-2	TGTGCCAGCAGCCGTAGTGTGATGAACACCGGGGAGCTGTTTTTT	CASSRSVMNTGELFF
NA	TRBV19	few	TRBJ2-7	TGTGCCAGTAGTCCCTCCGGGACAACCGAGCAGTACTTC	CASSPSGTTEQYF
TRBD2	TRBV2	NA	TRBJ2-1	TGTGCCAGCAGTGAAACCGTAGCGGGAGTCTCCTACAATGAGCAGTTCTTC	CASSETVAGVSYNEQFF
NA	TRBV28	once	TRBJ2-3	TGTGCCAGCAGAAAGAGTACAGATACGCAGTATTTT	CASRKSTDTQYF